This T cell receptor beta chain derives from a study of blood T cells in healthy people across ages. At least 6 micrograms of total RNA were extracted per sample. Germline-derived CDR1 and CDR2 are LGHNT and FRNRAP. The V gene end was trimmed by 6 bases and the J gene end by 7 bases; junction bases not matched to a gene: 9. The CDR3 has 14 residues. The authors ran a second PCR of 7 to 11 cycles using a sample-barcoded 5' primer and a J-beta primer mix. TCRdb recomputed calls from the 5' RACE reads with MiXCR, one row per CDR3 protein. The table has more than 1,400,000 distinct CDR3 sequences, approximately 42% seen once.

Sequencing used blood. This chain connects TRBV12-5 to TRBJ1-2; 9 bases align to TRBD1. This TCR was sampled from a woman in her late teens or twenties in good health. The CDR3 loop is CASGLTGGATGYTF. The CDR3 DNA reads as TGTGCTAGTGGCCTAACAGGGGGCGCGACTGGCTACACCTTC.